The clone carrying this T cell receptor beta chain was counted only a few times. Its cognate antigen is unknown. The data originate from a study of cytomegalovirus exposure and HLA in healthy donors. Whole-study findings and limits: Versus the approximately 720-donor mean, an Asian-associated ancestry cluster reportedly showed fewer N-insertions in a later analysis.

The PCR contained 60 Vbeta and 13 Jbeta primers. Using immunoSEQ multiplex PCR, the repertoire was profiled, and TCRdb retains in-frame clones only, with some absent. Of more than 150,000 clones listed, 81% are singletons. Sequencing was carried out using PBMCs. The TCR sequence derives from a man aged 50 to 59 in good health and CMV-seronegative.

The CDR3, as DNA: TGTGCCAGCAGCTTGGGTCCGTACACTGAAGCTTTCTTT. Translating it yields CASSLGPYTEAFF. The gene calls are TRBV5-6 and TRBJ1-1; D call uncertain. The CDR3 has 13 residues. V was trimmed by 0 bases and J by 3 bases, leaving 6 bases between them. The germline CDR1 and CDR2 sequences are SGHDT and YYEEEE.